This T cell receptor beta chain was retrieved from a study of blood T cells in healthy people across ages. Whole-study context: Per every two T cells, about one barcoded beta molecule was captured by template switching.

Study results and limitations: Underestimates were what the diversity estimates from one million T cells were considered to be.

A second PCR of roughly 7 to 11 cycles used a sample-barcoded 5' primer and a J-beta primer mix. Each CDR3 protein gets one entry after TCRdb re-called the 5' RACE reads with MiXCR. The sample has almost 300,000 distinct CDR3 sequences, 25% to 30% seen once. The CDR3 is 13 residues long. Trimming removed 1 base from V and 10 bases from J, with 12 bases in between. Germline loops: CDR1 SGHRS, CDR2 YFSETQ. The table lists this clonotype with a few counts. Its target is not known. This clonotype originated in a woman aged 70-85 years in good health. This chain links TRBV5-1 with TRBJ2-1; D is perhaps TRBD1 (5 bases). Sequencing input: blood. The CDR3 DNA follows: TGCGCCAGCAGCTTGCACCGAGCAGGGGAGCAGTTCTTC. Residues: CASSLHRAGEQFF.